This T cell receptor (beta chain) was observed in a study of cytomegalovirus exposure and HLA in healthy donors. The study, taken as a whole, reports: After further analysis at a later stage, 16,951 TCR beta sequences were associated with HLA alleles at 0.05 false discovery rate.

Of note for this clone: Its antigen is undetermined.

The study ran its PCR with 60 Vbeta and 13 Jbeta primers. Clones were read by immunoSEQ multiplex PCR, and TCRdb kept only the in-frame ones, dropping some. Of around 200,000 clones listed, almost 85% are singletons. The CDR3 runs 14 residues. The germline V and J ends were trimmed by 5 bases and 2 bases, with 11 bases remaining between them. CDR1 and CDR2 (germline): WNHNN, SYGVQD (reference sequence). The sequenced sample consisted of PBMCs. The gene calls are TRBV10-1 and TRBJ2-3, with D possibly being TRBD1 (6 bases). The receptor's source is a woman between 40 and 55 years old in good health and CMV-seronegative. The CDR3 spells CASSRDKYTDTQYF. The CDR3 coding sequence is TGCGCCAGCAGTCGGGACAAGTACACAGATACGCAGTATTTT.